This T cell receptor beta chain appears in the sequencing data of a study of Ad26.COV2.S vaccination and SARS-CoV-2 variants. Study-wide points: Whether participants received vaccine or placebo, their non-spike TCR breadth was similar.

TCRdb keeps only in-frame clones here, not all; method: immunoSEQ multiplex PCR. This sample has about 450,000 clones; 80% to 90% occur once, and the top ten carry about 2.5%. Documented treatment: around 19 received Ad26.COV2.S at low or high dose, single or two shots; roughly 5 received placebo; per-sample allocation not given. It was on day 63 after the first vaccine or placebo injection that samples were taken. Details on this clone: No antigen is known for it.

V was cut by 2 bases and J by 5 bases, with 18 bases left in between. Germline assignment: CDR1 KGHDR and CDR2 SFDVKD. There are 17 residues in the CDR3. The chain joins TRBV24-1 to TRBJ2-1, with a possible D match to TRBD2 (6 bases). The sequence was collected from a person aged 18-60 years who received the Ad26.COV2.S COVID-19 vaccine or a placebo. This sample comprised peripheral blood, obtained in a trial of Ad26.COV2.S vaccine versus placebo. This CDR3 reads CATSDSSLGGDHNEQFF. As DNA, the CDR3 is TGTGCCACCAGTGATTCCTCCCTTGGCGGGGATCACAATGAGCAGTTCTTC.